Shown below are 2 T cell receptor beta chains from a single sample sequenced in a study of cytomegalovirus exposure and HLA in healthy donors listed by TCRdb under 2017. Library preparation was by the immunoSEQ multiplex PCR assay. The multiplex PCR relied on a mix of 60 forward primers for TCR Vbeta segments and 13 reverse primers for TCR Jbeta segments. Here the immuneACCESS table is served through TCRdb, limited to in-frame sequences with V and J called. Missing clones are a known gap in these copies; in checked studies unresolved V genes cover under half, and the rest lacks a known reason. The sample table lists approximately 110,000 clones, 73% of them with a count of one. The biggest ten clones account for approximately 4.3% of the sample. Source material: PBMCs. The source of these receptors is a man aged 55 to 70 in good health and CMV-seropositive.

This chain connects TRBV7-9 to TRBJ2-2, with TRBD1 matching 12 bases. Germline CDR1 is SEHNR and CDR2 is FQNEAQ (reference sequence). With 9 bases clipped from V and 7 bases from J, the junction kept 9 bases outside the gene matches. This CDR3 region has 15 residues. In DNA form, the CDR3 reads TGTGCCAGGGACGACGGGACAGGGGGCGTCGGGGAGCTGTTTTTT. Its protein is CARDDGTGGVGELFF.

This chain links TRBV25-1 with TRBJ2-5; TRBD1 aligns across 12 bases. Per the germline V gene, CDR1 is MGHDK and CDR2 is SYGVNS. The length of the CDR3 is 18 residues. Germline trimming cut 5 bases from V and 4 bases from J; bases unmatched to any gene: 14. The CDR3 region is CASSPRDRGLGGGETQYF. The CDR3, as DNA: TGTGCCAGCAGTCCCCGGGACAGGGGGCTTGGTGGTGGAGAGACCCAGTACTTC.